Below are 23 T cell receptor beta chains sequenced from a single sample in a study of T cell responses to AZD1222 COVID-19 vaccine. TCRdb's table, derived via immunoSEQ multiplex PCR, lists solely in-frame clones and lacks some. Of fewer than 150,000 clones listed, roughly 88% are singletons. The material was peripheral blood, obtained 28 days after the second AZD1222 dose. All receptors derive from an adult who received the AZD1222 COVID-19 vaccine.

V gene TRBV4-2 combines with J gene TRBJ2-3; 7 bases are a match to TRBD2. V shed 1 base and J 0 bases; nucleotides not matched to a gene: 4. The CDR3 totals 16 residues. Germline loops: CDR1 LGHNA, CDR2 YNFKEQ. CDR3 nucleotide sequence: TGTGCCAGCAGCCAAGTAGAAGCGGGGAGCACAGATACGCAGTATTTT. Protein product: CASSQVEAGSTDTQYF.

This clone appeared once. The chain employs TRBV14 and TRBJ2-7; D may be TRBD2 (6 bases). The V end was cut by 2 bases, the J end by 8 bases, with 13 bases between. CDR3 length: 13 amino acids. Looked up from germline, CDR1 is SGHDN and CDR2 is FVKESK. CDR3 coding DNA: TGTGCCAGCAGCCAACAGGTGGGAGGTCAGCAGTACGTC. Amino acids: CASSQQVGGQQYV.

The J gene is TRBJ2-3, the V gene TRBV7-9; a possible D gene is TRBD2 (5 bases). CDR1 and CDR2 from the germline V gene are SEHNR and FQNEAQ (reference sequence). CDR3 length: 14 amino acids. V gave up 9 bases and J gave up 3 bases, with 16 bases separating them. CDR3 in amino acids: CASQDYRITDTQYF. CDR3 bases: TGTGCCAGTCAAGACTATCGGATTACAGATACGCAGTATTTT.

The gene calls are TRBV23-1 and TRBJ1-2, with D possibly matching TRBD1 (6 bases). TRBV23-1 is labeled an ORF, and its function is uncertain. This CDR3 contains 15 residues. The germline V and J ends were trimmed by 0 bases and 4 bases, with 12 bases remaining between them. The CDR3 here is CASSQSAQGFYGYTF. In DNA form, the CDR3 reads TGCGCCAGCAGTCAATCCGCCCAGGGGTTCTATGGCTACACCTTC.

The chain is built from TRBV5-1 and TRBJ1-1; a weak D match, TRBD1 (5 bases). Trimming took off 4 bases at V and 1 base at J, with 14 bases between the two ends. This CDR3 is 15 amino acids long. Germline V lookup: CDR1 SGHRS, CDR2 YFSETQ. CDR3 DNA: TGCGCCAGCAGCGGGATGGGACCCGAGAACACTGAAGCTTTCTTT. This codes for CASSGMGPENTEAFF.

The rearrangement uses TRBV30 and TRBJ1-1; possibly TRBD1 for D (6 bases). Germline V CDR1 and CDR2: GTSNPN, SVGIG (reference sequence). This CDR3 contains 15 residues. V was clipped by 2 bases and J by 1 base, with 14 bases between them. CDR3 sequence reads: CAWSTAGTPNTEAFF. In DNA form, the CDR3 reads TGTGCCTGGAGTACCGCCGGGACACCGAACACTGAAGCTTTCTTT. Variable domain in full (rest from reference TRBV30 and TRBJ1-1): SQTIHQWPATLVQPVGSPLSLECTVEGTSNPNLYWYRQAAGRGLQLLFYSVGIGQISSEVPQNLSASRPQDRQFILSSKKLLLSDSGFYLCAWSTAGTPNTEAFFGQGTRLTVV.

J is TRBJ2-3 and V is TRBV30; 7 bases agree with TRBD2. The CDR3 is 16 residues long. Looked up from germline, CDR1 is GTSNPN and CDR2 is SVGIG (reference sequence). V lost 2 bases, J lost 4 bases, and 12 bases stayed unmatched. The CDR3 sequence: CAWSPMAGDGSDTQYF. The CDR3 bases are TGTGCCTGGAGTCCCATGGCGGGAGACGGCTCAGATACGCAGTATTTT.

The chain couples TRBV4-1 to TRBJ2-3, with D maybe TRBD2 (7 bases). Germline assignment: CDR1 MGHRA and CDR2 YSYEKL. The CDR3 is 15 amino acids. V shed 4 bases and J shed 0 bases, with 11 bases lying between them. CDR3 bases: TGCGCCAGCAGCCCAGCGGGACACAGCACAGATACGCAGTATTTT. As protein: CASSPAGHSTDTQYF.

This chain uses TRBV2 with TRBJ1-5; D is unresolved. Germline CDR1 SNHLY, CDR2 FYNNEI. V was clipped by 1 base and J by 7 bases, with 5 bases between them. The CDR3 totals 12 residues. CDR3 nucleotides: TGTGCCAGCAGTGAAGGTTGGCAGCCCCAGCATTTT. Translation: CASSEGWQPQHF.

The chain joins TRBV29-1 to TRBJ1-2, with D maybe TRBD1 (6 bases). The CDR3 has 11 amino acids. V was cut by 7 bases and J by 7 bases, with 13 bases left in between. The germline V gene encodes CDR1 SQVTM and CDR2 ANQGSEA. The CDR3 loop is CSGLQGLGYTF. In DNA form, the CDR3 reads TGCAGCGGCTTACAGGGTCTTGGCTACACCTTC.

In nucleotides, the CDR3 is TGCGCCAGCAGTCCCGGGGGGGCTAGCGGTGGATCGAGGGGCACCGGGGAGCTGTTTTTT. Protein product: CASSPGGASGGSRGTGELFF. The rearrangement joins TRBV10-1 to TRBJ2-2; TRBD2 matches at 8 bases. CDR3 length equals 20 residues. Germline values: CDR1 WNHNN, CDR2 SYGVQD (reference sequence). V lost 5 bases, J lost 4 bases, and 21 bases stayed unmatched.

The V gene is TRBV18, the J gene TRBJ1-4; D remains ambiguous. The V end lost 3 bases, the J end lost 7 bases, and 9 bases lay between the germline ends. Per the germline V gene, CDR1 is KGHSH and CDR2 is LQKENI. The CDR3 has 13 residues. This CDR3 reads CASSPTVGEKLFF. CDR3 nucleotide sequence: TGTGCCAGCTCACCGACGGTCGGTGAAAAACTGTTTTTT.

This chain links TRBV7-3 with TRBJ2-1; D could derive from TRBD1 or TRBD2 (5 bases each). Germline lookup yields CDR1 SGHTA and CDR2 FQGTGA. The V and J ends lost 5 bases and 0 bases respectively, with 20 bases between them. This CDR3 has 18 amino acids. The CDR3 DNA sequence: TGTGCCAGCAGCAAACACTTTGGGGGTTCAAGCTCCTACAATGAGCAGTTCTTC. It encodes CASSKHFGGSSSYNEQFF.

This chain joins TRBV2 and TRBJ1-6, with TRBD1 matching 8 bases. This CDR3 contains 14 residues. Looked up from germline, CDR1 is SNHLY and CDR2 is FYNNEI. Trimming cost V 9 bases and J 6 bases; bases outside gene matches: 7. The CDR3: CASSPGQVNSPLHF. CDR3 DNA: TGTGCCAGTAGTCCGGGACAGGTTAATTCACCCCTCCACTTT.

The chain carries TRBV25-1 and TRBJ1-6, with 7 bases that match TRBD1. The CDR3 runs 18 residues. From germline, CDR1 is MGHDK and CDR2 SYGVNS. The trim removed 3 bases at V and 5 bases at J, leaving 13 bases unmatched. The CDR3 loop reads CASSDGDGRGRNNSPLHF. The CDR3 DNA reads as TGTGCCAGCAGTGACGGGGACGGGAGGGGGCGGAATAATTCACCCCTCCACTTT. The variable domain in full, completed from reference TRBV25-1 and TRBJ1-6, reads EADIYQTPRYLVIGTGKKITLECSQTMGHDKMYWYQQDPGMELHLIHYSYGVNSTEKGDLSSESTVSRIRTEHFPLTLESARPSHTSQYLCASSDGDGRGRNNSPLHFGNGTRLTVT.

The chain joins TRBV2 to TRBJ2-7, with D possibly being TRBD2 (7 bases). Germline CDR1 reads SNHLY; CDR2 reads FYNNEI. The CDR3 covers 15 residues. V was trimmed by 1 base and J by 0 bases, leaving 10 bases between them. DNA for the CDR3: TGTGCCAGCAGTGAAGAAGGGGGGGGCTCCTACGAGCAGTACGTC. It codes for CASSEEGGGSYEQYV.

The chain employs TRBV3-1 (or the pseudogene TRBV3-2) and TRBJ1-1; D may be TRBD1 (6 bases). CDR3 length: 13 residues. Looked up from germline, CDR1 is LGHDT and CDR2 is YNNKEL (reference sequence). The V gene lost 5 bases and the J gene lost 0 bases, with 7 bases spanning the gap. This chain's CDR3 is CASSGQLNTEAFF. The CDR3 DNA reads as TGTGCCAGCAGCGGACAGTTGAACACTGAAGCTTTCTTT.

The CDR3 sequence is CASSRTDRGYGYTF. CDR3 coding DNA: TGTGCCAGCAGTAGGACAGATAGGGGCTATGGCTACACCTTC. This chain connects TRBV6-5 to TRBJ1-2; tentatively, D is TRBD1 (6 bases). V lost 5 bases and J lost 4, with 14 bases in between. CDR1 and CDR2 (germline): MNHEY, SVGAGI. This CDR3 comprises 14 residues.

The rearrangement uses TRBV30 and TRBJ1-2, with D tentatively TRBD1 (5 bases). Trimming removed 4 bases at V and 8 bases at J, with 29 bases between. Germline V gives CDR1 GTSNPN, CDR2 SVGIG (reference sequence). The CDR3 has 17 amino acids. In DNA, the CDR3 is TGTGCCTGGACTTCGCGGGGGATGGCCCCGGTCAGGTCCGGCTACACCTTC. The encoded protein is CAWTSRGMAPVRSGYTF.

Regarding this clone: The same CDR3 can be traced to other DNA sequences in this sample. J is TRBJ2-5 and V is TRBV6-5; D ambiguous. This CDR3 is built from 12 residues. V was pared by 2 bases and J by 4 bases, with 5 bases between. Germline CDR1 and CDR2: MNHEY and SVGAGI. DNA for the CDR3: TGTGCCAGCAGTTACCGAGGAGAGACCCAGTACTTC. Its translation is CASSYRGETQYF.

The CDR3 loop reads CASSLEAATATLYF. CDR3 bases: TGTGCCAGCAGCTTAGAGGCAGCCACCGCCACGTTGTACTTC. V and J are TRBV7-2 and TRBJ2-7; D is unclear. This CDR3 has 14 residues. Deletions cut 1 base from V and 12 bases from J, with 19 bases between. Germline-derived CDR1 and CDR2 are SGHTA and FQGNSA.

This clone was seen a handful of times. The chain employs TRBV18 and TRBJ1-5; D perhaps matches TRBD1 (6 bases). The length of the CDR3 is 13 residues. CDR1 KGHSH and CDR2 LQKENI come from the germline V gene. The V end was cut by 3 bases, the J end by 6 bases, with 9 bases between. The CDR3 nucleotides read TGTGCCAGCTCACCGGACAGATCTCAGCCCCAGCATTTT. It yields the protein CASSPDRSQPQHF.

J is TRBJ1-5 and V is TRBV4-1; D is unresolved. Germline lookup yields CDR1 MGHRA and CDR2 YSYEKL. This CDR3 comprises 14 residues. Between the trimmed V and J ends, which lost 1 base and 5 bases, there was a span of 9 bases. The CDR3 sequence: CASSQGGRDQPQHF. CDR3 in DNA: TGCGCCAGCAGCCAAGGCGGGAGGGATCAGCCCCAGCATTTT.